The entry below describes one T cell receptor beta chain. This specimen belongs to a study of blood T cell repertoires in COVID-19. As for the study in general: Spain, Italy and the United States supplied samples that represented acute and convalescent COVID-19. T cells, B-cell-depleted T cells, or PBMCs supplied cDNA or gDNA.

Authors' data handling: Amplified reference gene primers provided the basis for estimating nucleated cell counts. Sequenced by immunoSEQ multiplex PCR; TCRdb stores in-frame clones only, minus some. V and J calls and clone size are those listed in that table; D and trimming were worked out from the DNA. The sample shows approximately 150,000 clones, roughly 84% of them seen only once. The receptor was derived from a man aged 60 to 75 with active or convalescent COVID-19. Input material: peripheral blood.

CDR3 loop: CASSLDRDRVPNQPQHF. The CDR3 DNA is TGTGCCAGCAGCCTCGACCGGGACAGGGTACCAAATCAGCCCCAGCATTTT. This sequence joins TRBV7-2 and TRBJ1-5; TRBD1 agrees at 9 bases. Per the germline V gene, CDR1 is SGHTA and CDR2 is FQGNSA. The V segment lost 5 bases and the J segment 4 bases; nucleotides outside the gene matches: 12. There are 17 residues in the CDR3.